This T cell receptor (beta chain) was identified in a study of regulatory T cells in long-lasting Graves disease. This CDR3 is 14 amino acids long. The germline V gene encodes CDR1 SGDLS and CDR2 YYNGEE. Study findings and constraints: Segments TRBV28, TRBJ1-2 and TRBJ2-5 showed preferential usage in persistent disease.

The time point denotes: newly diagnosed GD, antithyroid drugs for less than 3 months. PBMCs were the source of the RNA used for TCR sequencing. A volume of nine milliliters of peripheral blood was collected in EDTA tubes. The authors built TCR beta libraries using iRepertoire HTBI primers and Arm-PCR of CDR3 regions. Original data processing: More than 55 TRBV and 13 to 15 TRBJ segments were identified across samples. One entry per CDR3 protein results from TCRdb running MiXCR on the multiplex PCR reads. The V and J calls come from TCRdb's annotation, not from the publication. This table holds 400,000 to 550,000 distinct CDR3 sequences, approximately 16% found once. A remark on this clonotype: The antigen remains unidentified. Being one base from a much bigger clone, this may be a read error.

These data were also reused for a study on T cells in Graves' hyperthyroidism and ophthalmopathy. From that report: In blood, most of the thyroid clonotypes expanded above 0.001 were also present.

This clonotype originated in a woman aged 25 to 39 with Graves disease. The material was peripheral blood mononuclear cells (PBMCs), obtained at new diagnosis, from a patient treated with antithyroid drugs. This rearrangement joins TRBV9 to TRBJ1-2; D unresolved. Here the CDR3 reads CASSSAGSNYGCTF. The CDR3, as DNA: TGTGCCAGCAGCTCCGCGGGATCAAACTATGGCTGCACCTTC.